The next 26 T cell receptor beta chains were all read from a single sample in a study of early T cells in non-severe SARS-CoV-2 infection. TCRdb ran MiXCR on the 5' RACE reads and lists one entry per CDR3 protein. The sample holds 83,000 or so distinct CDR3 sequences, over 9.5% seen once. Sequenced here: whole blood, sampled at baseline. The receptors were gathered from an adult who was a healthcare worker with PCR-confirmed SARS-CoV-2 infection or an uninfected control (not recorded which).

This clonotype has just a few counts. The chain has TRBV10-3 and TRBJ2-4; 7 bases map to TRBD2. The V segment lost 5 bases and the J segment 8 bases; nucleotides outside the gene matches: 9. The CDR3 is 14 amino acids. The germline CDR1 and CDR2 sequences are ENHRY and SYGVKD. CDR3 region: CAISLRGLEDIQYF. The CDR3 DNA reads TGTGCCATCAGTCTTCGAGGACTAGAAGACATTCAGTACTTC.

This clonotype was recorded a few times. The chain has TRBV28 and TRBJ2-7; 7 nucleotides match TRBD2. This CDR3 is 14 amino acids long. The germline gives CDR1 MDHEN, CDR2 SYDVKM. Trimming at V came to 7 bases and at J to 7 bases, leaving 13 bases not matched to a gene. This CDR3 is CASTHPGAGEEQYF. CDR3 DNA sequence: TGTGCCAGCACCCACCCTGGTGCGGGAGAAGAGCAGTACTTC.

The chain combines TRBV3-1 with TRBJ2-3, with D possibly matching TRBD2 (6 bases). The CDR3 is 16 residues long. Trimming took 7 bases from V and 3 from J, leaving 20 bases between them. Germline assignment: CDR1 LGHDT and CDR2 YNNKEL (reference sequence). The CDR3 DNA sequence: TGTGCCAGCAAAAAGCATGGGGGGTCGACGACAGATACGCAGTATTTT. It is translated as CASKKHGGSTTDTQYF.

Many counts were recorded for this clonotype. This chain connects TRBV27 to TRBJ1-5; 8 bases align to TRBD1. Germline trimming cut 2 bases from V and 6 bases from J; bases unmatched to any gene: 6. Germline V CDR1 and CDR2: MNHEY, SMNVEV (reference sequence). The CDR3 is 15 residues long. The CDR3 spells CASSLVGQGTQPQHF. The CDR3 coding sequence is TGTGCCAGCAGTTTAGTCGGACAGGGCACTCAGCCCCAGCATTTT.

A few counts support this clonotype. V gene TRBV7-9 combines with J gene TRBJ2-5; tentative D call: TRBD1 (6 bases). This CDR3 contains 13 residues. Trimming shortened V by 8 bases and J by 3 bases, and 13 bases separated the two germline ends. CDR1 and CDR2 (germline): SEHNR, FQNEAQ (reference sequence). CDR3 coding DNA: TGTGCCAGCTTGGACAGAGCCAAAGAGACCCAGTACTTC. Its protein is CASLDRAKETQYF.

V is TRBV7-3 and J is TRBJ2-2; D is uncertain. The V gene's germline CDR1 is SGHTA and CDR2 FQGTGA. The CDR3 has 13 residues. Trimming removed 6 bases at V and 0 bases at J, with 5 bases between. Here the CDR3 reads CASRATNTGELFF. DNA for the CDR3: TGTGCCAGCAGAGCAACGAACACCGGGGAGCTGTTTTTT.

This clonotype was seen many times. The chain has TRBV20-1 and TRBJ2-2; TRBD2 agrees at 9 bases. The CDR3 has 16 amino acids. V was pared by 2 bases and J by 5 bases, with 9 bases of the junction left unmatched. CDR1 is DFQATT and CDR2 is SNEGSKA in the germline V gene (reference sequence). CDR3 sequence (DNA): TGCAGTGCTAGAACGGCGGGAGGGTTGTATACCGGGGAGCTGTTTTTT. Translating it yields CSARTAGGLYTGELFF.

This clonotype was detected only once. The chain carries TRBV3-1 and TRBJ2-2; D is possibly TRBD1 (6 bases). The CDR3 is 16 residues long. Trimming left V 4 bases short and J 0 bases short, with 12 bases between. CDR1 and CDR2 from the germline V gene are LGHDT and YNNKEL (reference sequence). The CDR3 DNA follows: TGTGCCAGCAGCCGCACAGGGAGTACGAACACCGGGGAGCTGTTTTTT. Amino acid sequence: CASSRTGSTNTGELFF.

V gene TRBV7-9 combines with J gene TRBJ2-5; D is unresolved. Germline CDR1 reads SEHNR; CDR2 reads FQNEAQ (reference sequence). V was pared by 3 bases and J by 0 bases, with 11 bases between. CDR3 length: 15 residues. The CDR3 DNA reads TGTGCCAGCAGCTTCCCGCAACAGTACCAAGAGACCCAGTACTTC. It encodes CASSFPQQYQETQYF.

The chain combines TRBV5-6 with TRBJ2-1, with TRBD1 as a possible D gene (5 bases). This CDR3 contains 16 residues. The germline V gene encodes CDR1 SGHDT and CDR2 YYEEEE. Trimming took 2 bases from V and 5 from J, leaving 17 bases between them. In DNA, the CDR3 is TGTGCCAGCAGCTTTGGGGCAGATCATCTGGACAATGAGCAGTTCTTC. Its protein product is CASSFGADHLDNEQFF.

The chain couples TRBV19 to TRBJ2-1; D ambiguous. CDR1 LNHDA and CDR2 SQIVND come from the germline V gene (reference sequence). Trimming shortened V by 8 bases and J by 6 bases, and 14 bases separated the two germline ends. This CDR3 spans 13 amino acids. The CDR3 bases are TGTGCCAGTTCTGGGAAGGTTCCCAATGAGCAGTTCTTC. It encodes CASSGKVPNEQFF. Combining the CDR3 with reference TRBV19 and TRBJ2-1 gives the whole variable domain DGGITQSPKYLFRKEGQNVTLSCEQNLNHDAMYWYRQDPGQGLRLIYYSQIVNDFQKGDIAEGYSVSREKKESFPLTVTSAQKNPTAFYLCASSGKVPNEQFFGPGTRLTVL.

This chain links TRBV11-3 with TRBJ2-2; 7 nucleotides agree with TRBD2. Germline assignment: CDR1 SGHNT and CDR2 YENEEA. The V gene end was trimmed by 8 bases and the J gene end by 5 bases; junction bases not matched to a gene: 11. The CDR3 extends over 15 amino acids. This CDR3 is CASHRGGSATGELFF. In nucleotides, the CDR3 is TGTGCCAGCCACCGGGGAGGGAGCGCGACCGGGGAGCTGTTTTTT.

In its sample, this clonotype was seen many times. The chain combines TRBV10-1 with TRBJ2-1; 9 bases map to TRBD2. CDR3 length: 13 residues. Germline V gene sequence: CDR1 WNHNN, CDR2 SYGVQD (reference sequence). Losses at the gene ends were 5 bases for V and 9 bases for J; bases not matched to a gene: 5. The CDR3 is CASSYLAGSEQFF. The CDR3 nucleotides are TGCGCCAGCAGTTACCTAGCGGGAAGTGAGCAGTTCTTC.

This clonotype has only a few counts. The rearrangement uses TRBV20-1 and TRBJ2-5, with D possibly TRBD2 on 5 matching bases. This CDR3 has 13 amino acids. CDR1 and CDR2 (germline): DFQATT, SNEGSKA (reference sequence). V lost 7 bases and J 1 base, leaving 13 bases between the germline ends. The CDR3 region has the DNA TGCAGTGTAGCGCCGGTCGTCCAAGAGACCCAGTACTTC. Its translation is CSVAPVVQETQYF.

The chain couples TRBV19 to TRBJ2-1; D gene unclear. CDR3 length equals 15 residues. Germline-derived CDR1 and CDR2 are LNHDA and SQIVND (reference sequence). Trimming stripped 5 bases from V and 0 bases from J, with 11 bases between. This CDR3 is CASSPRRSSYNEQFF. DNA for the CDR3: TGTGCCAGTAGTCCGAGACGGAGCTCCTACAATGAGCAGTTCTTC.

The chain carries TRBV27 and TRBJ1-2, with D possibly being TRBD1 (6 bases). Germline-derived CDR1 and CDR2 are MNHEY and SMNVEV (reference sequence). V lost 2 bases, J lost 4 bases, and 14 bases lay in between. The CDR3 consists of 15 residues. The DNA for the CDR3 is TGTGCCAGCAGTTTAAGTCTGAGGGGGACCTATGGCTACACCTTC. Translating gives CASSLSLRGTYGYTF.

V gene TRBV7-8 combines with J gene TRBJ2-4; no clear D gene. CDR3 size: 17 residues. Germline-derived CDR1 and CDR2 are SGHVS and FQNEAQ. Deletions cut 1 base from V and 0 bases from J, with 13 bases between. The CDR3 coding sequence is TGTGCCAGCAGCTTAGAGGGTCAGTTGCTAGCCAAAAACATTCAGTACTTC. Protein: CASSLEGQLLAKNIQYF.

Ten or more counts support this clonotype. This rearrangement joins TRBV7-9 to TRBJ1-6, with a tentative D call TRBD1 (5 bases). This CDR3 spans 18 amino acids. V dropped 5 bases and J dropped 8 bases, with 25 bases sitting between them. Germline CDR1 reads SEHNR; CDR2 reads FQNEAQ (reference sequence). The chain's CDR3 is CASSRGGGIPRKDSPLHF. In DNA, the CDR3 is TGTGCCAGCAGCCGGGGCGGGGGGATCCCCCGTAAGGATTCACCCCTCCACTTT.

The chain employs TRBV12-3 or TRBV12-4 and TRBJ1-4, with 11 bases identical to TRBD1. This CDR3 is built from 14 residues. The V segment lost 1 base and the J segment 8 bases; nucleotides outside the gene matches: 0. CDR3: CASSLGDRGEKLFF. The CDR3 DNA reads TGTGCCAGCAGTTTAGGGGACAGGGGGGAAAAACTGTTTTTT.

This clonotype was found many times. The rearrangement links TRBV4-2 to TRBJ1-5, with D hard to call. Trimming took 3 bases from V and 5 from J, leaving 11 bases between them. The CDR3 consists of 14 residues. In germline, CDR1 is LGHNA, CDR2 YNFKEQ. The CDR3 DNA sequence: TGTGCCAGCAGCCAGTTGGACGGAGATCAGCCCCAGCATTTT. Its protein product is CASSQLDGDQPQHF.

The J gene is TRBJ1-2, the V gene TRBV30; D is ambiguous. The CDR3 consists of 11 residues. Trimming stripped 3 bases from V and 9 bases from J, with 11 bases between. The germline V gene has CDR1 GTSNPN and CDR2 SVGIG (reference sequence). This CDR3 reads CAWRAPGSYTF. The CDR3 DNA reads as TGTGCCTGGAGGGCCCCCGGCAGCTACACCTTC.

This clonotype was counted between two and nine times. This chain uses TRBV5-1 with TRBJ2-7; 7 positions match TRBD1. Germline V gene data show CDR1 as SGHRS and CDR2 as YFSETQ. V shed 2 bases, J shed 7 bases, and the junction held 9 bases outside the gene matches. This CDR3 spans 14 amino acids. The CDR3 region is CASSFRTGPEEQYF. CDR3 bases: TGCGCCAGCAGCTTCAGGACAGGCCCGGAGGAGCAGTACTTC.

The rearrangement links TRBV28 to TRBJ2-5; 7 positions match TRBD2. Losses at the gene ends were 2 bases for V and 2 bases for J; bases not matched to a gene: 5. The length of the CDR3 is 15 residues. In germline, CDR1 is MDHEN, CDR2 SYDVKM. The CDR3 loop is CASSLTQAGQETQYF. The CDR3 DNA sequence: TGTGCCAGCAGTTTAACTCAAGCGGGACAAGAGACCCAGTACTTC.

This clonotype has more than one count but fewer than ten. The V gene is TRBV7-7, the J gene TRBJ2-1, with 9 bases fitting TRBD2. The CDR3 runs 13 residues. The junction had 6 bases not matched to a gene; V was cut back by 5 bases and J by 10 bases. Germline CDR1 and CDR2: SSHAT and FNYEAQ (reference sequence). CDR3 protein: CASSPGTSREQFF. CDR3 nucleotide sequence: TGTGCCAGCAGCCCGGGGACTAGCAGGGAGCAGTTCTTC.

The gene calls are TRBV4-1 and TRBJ1-4; D is ambiguous. Deletions cut 6 bases from V and 2 bases from J, with 13 bases between. The CDR3 runs 15 residues. Germline assignment: CDR1 MGHRA and CDR2 YSYEKL. The CDR3 nucleotides read TGCGCCAGCAGTCCGGGGTTTAGGACTAATGAAAAACTGTTTTTT. Translation gives CASSPGFRTNEKLFF.

This clonotype was counted a few times. The chain uses TRBV7-3 and TRBJ2-1; 8 bases map to TRBD2. With V trimmed by 3 bases and J by 6 bases, 7 bases remained unmatched. This CDR3 contains 15 residues. Germline assignment: CDR1 SGHTA and CDR2 FQGTGA. CDR3 loop: CASSFTGTRINEQFF. The CDR3 bases are TGTGCCAGCAGCTTCACAGGGACTAGGATCAATGAGCAGTTCTTC.